The rows below give T cell receptor beta chains drawn from one sample of a study of blood T cell repertoires in COVID-19. Sequenced by immunoSEQ multiplex PCR; TCRdb stores in-frame clones only, minus some. The profile shows 45,000 to 65,000 clones, roughly 87% of them singletons. Sequencing was done on a sample of peripheral blood. The receptors derive from a man aged 45-65 years with active COVID-19. The CDR3 runs from the conserved cysteine through the conserved F or W. D genes are given only for firm matches. Clone size, where shown, is once, few, many, or a class for clones that have expanded.

J gene	V gene	clone size	D gene	CDR3 protein	CDR3 DNA
TRBJ2-5	TRBV5-4	.	.	CASSLWAAGETQYF	TGTGCCAGCAGCTTGTGGGCAGCGGGAGAGACCCAGTACTTC
TRBJ2-2	TRBV4-3	.	TRBD1	CASSQADRGEKRELFF	TGCGCCAGCAGCCAAGCCGACAGGGGTGAGAAAAGGGAGCTGTTTTTT
TRBJ1-1	TRBV7-9	.	.	CASSFAGTLNTEAFF	TGTGCCAGCAGCTTTGCCGGGACTTTGAACACTGAAGCTTTCTTT
TRBJ1-5	TRBV10-2	.	TRBD1	CASQGAGSNQPQHF	TGCGCCAGCCAGGGGGCTGGTAGCAATCAGCCCCAGCATTTT
TRBJ1-2	TRBV9	.	TRBD1	CASSTSQGAYGYTF	TGTGCCAGCAGCACATCCCAGGGGGCTTATGGCTACACCTTC
TRBJ2-7	TRBV5-6	.	TRBD2	CASSLEGTSGGYSYEQYF	TGTGCCAGCAGCTTGGAAGGGACTAGCGGGGGATACTCCTACGAGCAGTACTTC
TRBJ2-7	TRBV28	.	.	CASSLVGEAYEQYF	TGTGCCAGCAGTTTAGTGGGTGAGGCCTACGAGCAGTACTTC
TRBJ1-5	TRBV12-3/TRBV12-4	few	TRBD1	CASSTRGAQPQHF	TGTGCCAGCAGTACCAGGGGGGCTCAGCCCCAGCATTTT
TRBJ2-1	TRBV4-3	.	.	CASSQEATSDEQFF	TGCGCCAGCAGCCAAGAGGCGACCAGCGATGAGCAGTTCTTC
TRBJ1-2	TRBV10-3	once	.	CAISVSGNYGYTF	TGTGCCATCAGTGTCTCGGGGAACTATGGCTACACCTTC
TRBJ1-2	TRBV19	.	TRBD1	CASSTMTGDFNYGYTF	TGTGCCAGTAGTACCATGACAGGGGATTTTAACTATGGCTACACCTTC
TRBJ1-5	TRBV28	.	.	CASLRGGFANQPQHF	TGTGCCAGCCTTAGGGGAGGTTTCGCAAATCAGCCCCAGCATTTT
TRBJ2-7	TRBV24-1	.	.	CATSDSRELTYEQYF	TGTGCCACCAGTGATAGCAGGGAACTTACCTACGAGCAGTACTTC
TRBJ1-3	TRBV5-1	.	TRBD1	CASSPGQGFSGNTIYF	TGCGCCAGCAGCCCAGGACAGGGCTTCTCTGGAAACACCATATATTTT
TRBJ2-7	TRBV27	.	.	CASSSLGGAVDYEQYF	TGTGCCAGCAGTTCATTAGGAGGGGCGGTCGACTACGAGCAGTACTTC
TRBJ1-4	TRBV27	.	.	CASSLNGGTPGKLFF	TGTGCCAGCAGTTTAAACGGGGGAACTCCGGGAAAACTGTTTTTT
TRBJ2-7	TRBV5-6	.	.	CASSGTLYEQYF	TGTGCCAGCAGCGGGACTTTATACGAGCAGTACTTC
TRBJ1-1	TRBV2	.	TRBD1	CASSESGTGNTEAFF	TGTGCCAGCAGTGAAAGCGGGACAGGGAACACTGAAGCTTTCTTT
TRBJ2-3	TRBV3-1/TRBV3-2	.	TRBD2	CASSQDRLAGGPLRTDTQYF	TGTGCCAGCAGCCAAGACAGACTAGCGGGGGGGCCACTCCGCACAGATACGCAGTATTTT